This TCR beta chain originates from a study of metastatic and nonmetastatic thyroid tumors. At the level of the study: Blood and tumor or nodule tissue repertoires from malignant and benign thyroid patients were compared.

The table lists this clone with many counts. Original analysis: In papillary thyroid cancer, a distant-metastasis classifier was built using CDR3 differences across clinicopathological groups. With MiXCR, TCRdb reprocessed the PCR reads. The V and J calls follow TCRdb's processing rather than the paper's. The sample has about 30,000 clones; approximately 10% are singletons. All patients were untreated before thyroid surgery. Trimming took off 4 bases at V and 4 bases at J, with 14 bases between the two ends. Germline V gives CDR1 SNHLY, CDR2 FYNNEI. The CDR3 is 14 amino acids. The clonotype was recovered from a female donor with papillary thyroid cancer or a benign thyroid nodule (not recorded which). Some clones in this sample may be carry-over from other donors' samples. Sample: blood. V and J are TRBV2 and TRBJ2-7; D may match TRBD1 or TRBD2 (6 bases each). The CDR3 is CASSVSRGGYEQYF. The DNA of the CDR3 is TGTGCCAGCAGTGTCAGCAGGGGAGGTTACGAGCAGTACTTC.